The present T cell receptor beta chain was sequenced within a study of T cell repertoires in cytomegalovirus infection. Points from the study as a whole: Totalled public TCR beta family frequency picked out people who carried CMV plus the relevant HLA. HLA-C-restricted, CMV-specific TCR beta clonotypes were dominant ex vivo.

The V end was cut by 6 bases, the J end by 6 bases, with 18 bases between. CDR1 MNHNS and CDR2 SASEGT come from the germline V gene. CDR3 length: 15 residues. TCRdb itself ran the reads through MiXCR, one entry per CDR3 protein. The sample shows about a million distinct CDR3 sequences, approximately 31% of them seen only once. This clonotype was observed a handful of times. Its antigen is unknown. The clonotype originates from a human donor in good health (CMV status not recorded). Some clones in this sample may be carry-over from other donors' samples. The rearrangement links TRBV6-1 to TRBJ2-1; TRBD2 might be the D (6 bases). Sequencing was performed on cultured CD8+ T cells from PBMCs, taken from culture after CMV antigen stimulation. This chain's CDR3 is CASRARQTSRNEQFF. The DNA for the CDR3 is TGTGCCAGCAGGGCCCGACAGACTAGTCGCAATGAGCAGTTCTTC.